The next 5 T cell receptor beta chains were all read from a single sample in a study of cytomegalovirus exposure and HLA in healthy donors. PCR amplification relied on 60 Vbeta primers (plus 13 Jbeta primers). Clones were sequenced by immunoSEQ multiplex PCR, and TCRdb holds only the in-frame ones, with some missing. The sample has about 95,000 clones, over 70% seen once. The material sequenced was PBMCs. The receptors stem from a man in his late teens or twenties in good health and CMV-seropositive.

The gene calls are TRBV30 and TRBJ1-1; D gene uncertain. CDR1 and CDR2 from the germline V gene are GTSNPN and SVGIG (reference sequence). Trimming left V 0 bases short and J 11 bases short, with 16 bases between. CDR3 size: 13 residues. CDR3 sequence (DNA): TGTGCCTGGAGTGTACTAGGCGGAAGCGAGGCTTTCTTT. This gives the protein CAWSVLGGSEAFF.

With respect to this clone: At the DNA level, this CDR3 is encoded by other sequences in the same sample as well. The CDR3 loop is CASSTYLTGGTYEQYF. The CDR3 DNA reads as TGTGCCAGCAGCACCTATTTGACAGGGGGCACCTACGAGCAGTACTTC. V is TRBV7-9 and J is TRBJ2-7; 10 nucleotides agree with TRBD1. Germline values: CDR1 SEHNR, CDR2 FQNEAQ (reference sequence). CDR3 length: 16 amino acids. V lost 5 bases, J lost 2 bases, and 9 bases stayed unmatched.

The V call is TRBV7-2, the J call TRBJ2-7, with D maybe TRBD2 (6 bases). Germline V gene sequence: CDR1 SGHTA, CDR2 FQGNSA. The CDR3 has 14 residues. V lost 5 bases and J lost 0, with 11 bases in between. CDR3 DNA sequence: TGTGCCAGCAGCCCGGGACTCAGCTCCTACGAGCAGTACTTC. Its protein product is CASSPGLSSYEQYF.

The CDR3 sequence: CASRTGAARGNEKLFF. The CDR3 region has the DNA TGTGCCAGTCGGACAGGGGCGGCAAGGGGTAATGAAAAACTGTTTTTT. The chain is built from TRBV19 and TRBJ1-4; 9 nucleotides agree with TRBD1. The germline gives CDR1 LNHDA, CDR2 SQIVND (reference sequence). CDR3 length: 16 amino acids. V trimming: 8 bases; J trimming: 4 bases; junction bases outside the gene matches: 11.

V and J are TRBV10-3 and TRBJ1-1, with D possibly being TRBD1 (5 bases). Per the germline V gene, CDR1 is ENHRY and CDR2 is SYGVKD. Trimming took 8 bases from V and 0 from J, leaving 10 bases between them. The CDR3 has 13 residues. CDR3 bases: TGTGCCATCGGGGCGGCGGTGAACACTGAAGCTTTCTTT. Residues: CAIGAAVNTEAFF.